The clone carrying this T cell receptor beta chain showed up just a few times. The antigen remains undetermined. The data belong to a study of identical twins. This CDR3 has 13 amino acids. The germline CDR1 and CDR2 sequences are MDHEN and SYDVKM. V lost 3 bases and J 2 bases, leaving 8 bases between the germline ends. Study-wide points: Beta out-of-frame sequences showed weaker excess sharing between twins.

All donors were healthy, and all were Caucasian. Template switching created a universal primer site, and the cDNA included unique molecular identifiers. TCRdb reprocessed the 5' RACE reads with MiXCR, giving one entry per CDR3 protein. This table holds about 890,000 distinct CDR3 sequences, over 9% found once. The data were also submitted as part of a second study, on yellow fever vaccine responses in identical twins.

What was sequenced was PBMCs. The gene calls are TRBV28 and TRBJ2-7; D remains unclear. The TCR comes from a young woman in good health. The CDR3 spells CASSLAATYEQYV. CDR3 coding DNA: TGTGCCAGCAGTTTGGCCGCGACCTACGAGCAGTACGTC.